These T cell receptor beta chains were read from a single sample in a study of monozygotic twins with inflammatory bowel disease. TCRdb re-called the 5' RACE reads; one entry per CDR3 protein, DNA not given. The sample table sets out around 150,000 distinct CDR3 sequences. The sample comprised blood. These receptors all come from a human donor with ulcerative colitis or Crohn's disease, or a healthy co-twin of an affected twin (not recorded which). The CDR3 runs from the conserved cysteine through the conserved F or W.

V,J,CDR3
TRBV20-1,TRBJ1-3,CSASPLLDTGNTIYF
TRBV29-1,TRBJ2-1,CSVDGLAGGGTTDEQFF
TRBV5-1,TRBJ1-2,CASSLSWDSDYGYTF
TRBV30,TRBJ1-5,CAWSRGPSQQPQHF
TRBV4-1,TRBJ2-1,CASSREGTGRDEQFF
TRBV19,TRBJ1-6,CASTQDRDDSPLHF
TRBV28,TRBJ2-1,CASSFKPSGYNEQFF
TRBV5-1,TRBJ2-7,CASSLFTGLTYEQYF
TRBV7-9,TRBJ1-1,CASSLDVVNTEGFF
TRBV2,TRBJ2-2,CASRLAGVETGELFF
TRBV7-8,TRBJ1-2,CATSLGFDGYTF
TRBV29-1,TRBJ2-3,CSDKLGDTQYF
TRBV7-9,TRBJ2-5,CASSSWKQETQYF
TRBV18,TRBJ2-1,CASSPPSIHEQFF
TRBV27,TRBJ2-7,CASSFAGPRYEQYF
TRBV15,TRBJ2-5,CATSRVPHAQETQYF
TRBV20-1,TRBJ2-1,CSARVPVTGLSGNEQFF
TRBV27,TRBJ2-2,CASSYLRGGELFF
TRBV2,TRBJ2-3,CASIRRGQLTDTQYF
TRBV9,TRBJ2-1,CASSVGWAGNNEQFF
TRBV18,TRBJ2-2,CASSPFGETGELFF
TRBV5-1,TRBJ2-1,CASSLRRGYNEQFF
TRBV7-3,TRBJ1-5,CASSLRQGQPQHF
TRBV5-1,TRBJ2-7,CASSGAYEQYF
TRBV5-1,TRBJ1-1,CASSLATGNTEAFF
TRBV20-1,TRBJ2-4,CSAISVAKNIQYF
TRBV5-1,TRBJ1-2,CASSLGQPKSYTF
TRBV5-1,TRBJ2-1,CASSLDRLAGANEQFF
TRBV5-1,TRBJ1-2,CASSLEGQGYGYTF
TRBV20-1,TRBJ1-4,CSARGQGAFPNEKLFF
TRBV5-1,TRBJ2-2,CASSRVAGAGELFF
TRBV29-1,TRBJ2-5,CSVLSGRVETQYF
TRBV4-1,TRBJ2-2,CASSQERSTSGRGELFF
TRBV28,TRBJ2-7,CASSLMETAPYEQYF
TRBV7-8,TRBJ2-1,CASSLAENNEQFF
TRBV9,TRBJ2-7,CASSPRGELYEQYF
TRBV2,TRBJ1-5,CASSELQGLNQPQHF
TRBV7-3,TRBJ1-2,CASSPGVHYGYTF
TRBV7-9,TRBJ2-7,CASSLNGGSYEQYF
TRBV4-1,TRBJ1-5,CASSPPTGNNQPQHF
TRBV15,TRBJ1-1,CATSRDHGGGSTEAFF
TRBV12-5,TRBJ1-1,CASGQGTFTHTEAFF
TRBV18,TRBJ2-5,CASSIQGDQETQYF
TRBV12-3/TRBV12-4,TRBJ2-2,CASSFGLRLGGEYTGELFF
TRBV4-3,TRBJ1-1,CASSHKMNTEAFF
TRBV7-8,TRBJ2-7,CASSFTSGTSGRGYEQYF
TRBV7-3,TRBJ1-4,CASSLKAEGEKLFF
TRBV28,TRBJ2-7,CASSFRQGSEQYF
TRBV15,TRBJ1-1,CATSRVVGSNEAFF
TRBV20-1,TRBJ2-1,CSAEGARAYNEQFF
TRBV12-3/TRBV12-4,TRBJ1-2,CASSFSKTGNGYTF
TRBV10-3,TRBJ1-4,CAINDSTNEKLFF
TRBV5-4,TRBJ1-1,CASSRQDKNTEAFF
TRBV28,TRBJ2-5,CASSFRGEWEETQYF
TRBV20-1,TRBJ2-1,CSALQRGAGEQFF
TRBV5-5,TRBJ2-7,CASSLDRPSEQYF